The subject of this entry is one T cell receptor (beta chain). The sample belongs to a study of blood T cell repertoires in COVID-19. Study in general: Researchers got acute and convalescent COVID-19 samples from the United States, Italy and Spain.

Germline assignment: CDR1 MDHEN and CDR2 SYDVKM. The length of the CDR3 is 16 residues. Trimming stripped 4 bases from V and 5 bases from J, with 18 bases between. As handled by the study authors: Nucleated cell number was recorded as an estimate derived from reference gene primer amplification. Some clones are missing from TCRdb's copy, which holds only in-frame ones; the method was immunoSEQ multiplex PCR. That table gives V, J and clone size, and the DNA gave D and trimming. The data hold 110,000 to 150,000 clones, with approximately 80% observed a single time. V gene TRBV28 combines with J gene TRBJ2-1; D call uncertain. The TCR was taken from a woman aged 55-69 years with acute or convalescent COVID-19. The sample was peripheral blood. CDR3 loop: CASSYFGDPNNNEQFF. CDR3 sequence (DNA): TGTGCCAGCAGTTATTTTGGAGACCCGAATAACAATGAGCAGTTCTTC.